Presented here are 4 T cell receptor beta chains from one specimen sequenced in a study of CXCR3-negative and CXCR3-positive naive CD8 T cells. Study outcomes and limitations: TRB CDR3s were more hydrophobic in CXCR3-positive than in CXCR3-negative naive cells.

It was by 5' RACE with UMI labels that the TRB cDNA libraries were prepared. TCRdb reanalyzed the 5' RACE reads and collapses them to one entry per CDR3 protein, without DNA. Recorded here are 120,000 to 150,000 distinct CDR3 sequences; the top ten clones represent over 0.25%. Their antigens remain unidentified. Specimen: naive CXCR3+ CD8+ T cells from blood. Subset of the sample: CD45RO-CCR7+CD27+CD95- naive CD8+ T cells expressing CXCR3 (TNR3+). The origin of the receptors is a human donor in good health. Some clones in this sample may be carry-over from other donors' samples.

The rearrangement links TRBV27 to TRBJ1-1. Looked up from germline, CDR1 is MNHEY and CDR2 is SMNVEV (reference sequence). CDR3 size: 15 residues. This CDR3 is CASSLSWTMNTEAFF.

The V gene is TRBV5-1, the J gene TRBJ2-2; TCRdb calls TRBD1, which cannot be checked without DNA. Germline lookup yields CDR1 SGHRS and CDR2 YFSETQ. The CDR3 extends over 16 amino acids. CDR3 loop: CASSLATGVGSGELFF.

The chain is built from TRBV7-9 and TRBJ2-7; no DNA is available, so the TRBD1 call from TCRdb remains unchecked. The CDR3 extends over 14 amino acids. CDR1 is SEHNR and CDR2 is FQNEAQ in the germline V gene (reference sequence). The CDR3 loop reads CASSLGDTSYERYF.

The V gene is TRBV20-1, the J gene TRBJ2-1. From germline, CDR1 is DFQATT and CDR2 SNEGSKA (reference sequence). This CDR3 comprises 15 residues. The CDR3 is CSATGIGFSYNEQFF.